These 20 T cell receptor beta chains share one sample of origin, sequenced in a study of molecular identifiers for immune sequencing clone quantification. TCRdb reprocessed the PCR reads with MiXCR, giving one entry per CDR3 protein. The sample lists about 320,000 distinct CDR3 sequences, over 20% occurring once. Material for sequencing was naive CD8+ T cells from blood, with Jurkat cell RNA spiked in. The sample's subset: FACS-sorted CD8+CD4-CCR7+CD45RA+ naive T cells. These receptors were obtained from a human donor in good health. Some libraries in this study had Jurkat cell RNA spiked in.

A note on this clonotype: One end of the junction does not line up with germline, which may come from a read error. The genes are TRBV5-6 and TRBJ2-5, with D unclear. From germline, CDR1 is SGHDT and CDR2 YYEEEE. The CDR3 consists of 15 residues. CDR3 in amino acids: CASSLYSSLPETQCF. CDR3 DNA sequence: TGTGCCAGCAGCTTGTATTCAAGTCTTCCCGAGACCCAGTGCTTC.

This clonotype showed up just a few times. V usage is TRBV20-1 and J usage is TRBJ2-7; 10 bases are a match to TRBD1. Trimming at V came to 0 bases and at J to 2 bases, leaving 7 bases not matched to a gene. The CDR3 is 16 residues long. Germline-derived CDR1 and CDR2 are DFQATT and SNEGSKA (reference sequence). The CDR3 DNA follows: TGCAGTGCTAGAGATCACGGGACAGGGGTTCCCTACGAGCAGTACTTC. This codes for CSARDHGTGVPYEQYF.

This clonotype was recorded at least ten times. This sequence joins TRBV29-1 and TRBJ2-2, with D unclear. The V end lost 5 bases, the J end lost 0 bases, and 4 bases lay between the germline ends. Germline V CDR1 and CDR2: SQVTM, ANQGSEA. The CDR3 contains 12 residues. In DNA, the CDR3 is TGCAGCGTTTTTGCGAACACCGGGGAGCTGTTTTTT. Its translation: CSVFANTGELFF.

Regarding this clonotype: One end of the junction does not line up with germline, which may come from a read error. The chain recombines TRBV13 with TRBJ2-5, with D maybe TRBD1 (6 bases). This CDR3 region has 15 residues. The germline V gene encodes CDR1 PRHDT and CDR2 FYEKMQ (reference sequence). This CDR3 is CASSLNRQAQEPQYF. In DNA, the CDR3 is TGTGCCAGCAGCCTCAACCGACAGGCACAAGAGCCCCAGTACTTC.

The V and J genes are TRBV7-9 and TRBJ2-3; weak D call: TRBD2 (6 bases). The CDR3 covers 17 residues. The germline V gene has CDR1 SEHNR and CDR2 FQNEAQ (reference sequence). Between the trimmed V and J ends, which lost 7 bases and 2 bases, there was a span of 22 bases. The CDR3 loop reads CASISKGGVQHTDTQYF. For the CDR3, the DNA is TGTGCCAGCATTTCGAAGGGCGGGGTGCAACACACAGATACGCAGTATTTT.

CDR3 amino acids: CASSTPGQVFPGNTIYF. In nucleotides, the CDR3 is TGTGCCAGCAGCACTCCGGGACAGGTTTTTCCTGGAAACACCATATATTTT. The V call is TRBV11-2, the J call TRBJ1-3; 8 bases are a match to TRBD1. Trimming cost V 5 bases and J 2 bases; bases outside gene matches: 11. The germline CDR1 and CDR2 sequences are SGHAT and FQNNGV. This CDR3 comprises 17 residues. The complete variable domain, with remaining parts taken from reference TRBV11-2 and TRBJ1-3, reads EAGVAQSPRYKIIEKRQSVAFWCNPISGHATLYWYQQILGQGPKLLIQFQNNGVVDDSQLPKDRFSAERLKGVDSTLKIQPAKLEDSAVYLCASSTPGQVFPGNTIYFGEGSWLTVV.

Many counts were recorded for this clonotype. V usage is TRBV7-2 and J usage is TRBJ2-3; the match to TRBD1 covers 8 bases. CDR1 is SGHTA, CDR2 FQGNSA, per germline. The CDR3 is 17 residues long. The V gene end was trimmed by 3 bases and the J gene end by 0 bases; junction bases not matched to a gene: 8. The chain's CDR3 is CASSFQGARRSTDTQYF. CDR3 DNA sequence: TGTGCCAGCAGCTTCCAGGGGGCGCGGAGAAGCACAGATACGCAGTATTTT.

This chain uses TRBV4-3 with TRBJ2-7; 7 bases align to TRBD1. CDR3 length: 14 residues. With 4 bases clipped from V and 3 bases from J, the junction kept 6 bases outside the gene matches. From germline, CDR1 is LGHNA and CDR2 YSLEER. In DNA, the CDR3 is TGCGCCAGCAGCCCGACCGGGACAGTCTACGAGCAGTACTTC. Its protein is CASSPTGTVYEQYF.

J is TRBJ1-1 and V is TRBV4-3; D is ambiguous. This CDR3 has 10 amino acids. The germline CDR1 and CDR2 sequences are LGHNA and YSLEER. Trimming pared 1 base from V and 10 bases from J, leaving 4 bases between. This CDR3 reads CASSQGGAFF. The CDR3 DNA follows: TGCGCCAGCAGCCAAGGGGGAGCTTTCTTT.

This clonotype was recorded at least ten times. V and J are TRBV2 and TRBJ1-6, with D possibly TRBD1 on 6 matching bases. Germline assignment: CDR1 SNHLY and CDR2 FYNNEI. V lost 6 bases and J 7 bases, leaving 13 bases between the germline ends. This CDR3 spans 14 amino acids. The CDR3 loop reads CASRTGDRNSPLHF. The CDR3 bases are TGTGCCAGCAGGACAGGCGATAGAAATTCACCCCTCCACTTT.

The rearrangement links TRBV30 to TRBJ2-7; TRBD2 is a possible D gene (5 bases). Trimming removed 3 bases at V and 5 bases at J, with 14 bases between. Germline CDR1 reads GTSNPN; CDR2 reads SVGIG (reference sequence). The CDR3 loop spans 13 amino acids. This chain's CDR3 is CAWRGAAGHEQYF. The CDR3 DNA follows: TGTGCCTGGAGGGGTGCCGCGGGCCACGAGCAGTACTTC.

This clonotype was counted many times. The rearrangement links TRBV3-1 to TRBJ1-1; D gene ambiguous. The CDR3 contains 15 residues. Germline CDR1 reads LGHDT; CDR2 reads YNNKEL (reference sequence). V lost 7 bases and J lost 0, with 15 bases in between. In DNA, the CDR3 is TGTGCCAGCACCCCGACTCCCTCCATGAACACTGAAGCTTTCTTT. Its translation is CASTPTPSMNTEAFF.

The chain couples TRBV6-2 or TRBV6-3 to TRBJ2-7, with 7 bases lining up with TRBD1. V lost 2 bases, J lost 6 bases, and 10 bases stayed unmatched. From germline, CDR1 is MNHEY and CDR2 SVGEGT. CDR3 length equals 15 residues. CDR3: CASSYPLGQQREQYF. DNA for the CDR3: TGTGCCAGCAGTTACCCGTTGGGACAGCAGCGCGAGCAGTACTTC.

A note on this clonotype: The junction and the germline gene differ at one end; a read error may be behind it. The J gene is TRBJ2-3, the V gene TRBV5-1, with a weak D call TRBD2 (6 bases). Looked up from germline, CDR1 is SGHRS and CDR2 is YFSETQ. CDR3 size: 13 residues. The CDR3 here is CAGSLAGGYTQYF. For the CDR3, the DNA is TGCGCCGGCAGCTTGGCCGGGGGTTATACGCAGTATTTT.

This chain links TRBV10-2 with TRBJ2-7; D gene ambiguous. Germline CDR1 WSHSY, CDR2 SAAADI. V was trimmed by 3 bases and J by 6 bases, leaving 6 bases between them. This CDR3 has 11 amino acids. Written as DNA, the CDR3 is TGCGCCAGCAGTGACGGCTCCGAGCAGTACTTC. This encodes CASSDGSEQYF.

This chain uses TRBV30 with TRBJ2-7, with 11 nucleotides matching TRBD1. Germline-derived CDR1 and CDR2 are GTSNPN and SVGIG (reference sequence). With V trimmed by 5 bases and J by 2 bases, 2 bases remained unmatched. The CDR3 consists of 13 residues. The CDR3 reads CAWRGQGAYEQYF. CDR3 DNA: TGTGCCTGGCGGGGACAGGGGGCCTACGAGCAGTACTTC.

This clonotype turned up a few times. The chain uses TRBV6-5 and TRBJ2-7, with D possibly TRBD1 on 5 matching bases. The CDR3 is made up of 12 amino acids. Germline CDR1 reads MNHEY; CDR2 reads SVGAGI. V shed 2 bases and J shed 7 bases, with 9 bases lying between them. CDR3 sequence reads: CASSYQGLEQYF. DNA of the CDR3: TGTGCCAGCAGTTACCAGGGTTTGGAGCAGTACTTC.

Comments on this clonotype: With a much larger clone just one base away, this may be a read error. The chain recombines TRBV29-1 with TRBJ2-2; D not certain. V gave up 2 bases and J gave up 1 base, with 5 bases separating them. The CDR3 runs to 13 residues. Germline V gene lookup returns CDR1 SQVTM and CDR2 ANQGSEA. The CDR3 sequence is CSVESVNTGELFF. CDR3 bases: TGCAGCGTTGAATCGGTGAACACCGGGGAGCTGTTTTTT.

The chain joins TRBV7-9 to TRBJ2-5, with TRBD1 as a possible D gene (6 bases). Deletions cut 5 bases from V and 5 bases from J, with 15 bases between. The CDR3 loop spans 14 amino acids. CDR1 is SEHNR and CDR2 is FQNEAQ in the germline V gene (reference sequence). The CDR3 nucleotides read TGTGCCAGCAGCGAACTCATGGACAGCGAGACCCAGTACTTC. It is translated as CASSELMDSETQYF.

At least ten counts were recorded for this clonotype. This chain joins TRBV5-4 and TRBJ2-1; no clear D gene. This CDR3 region has 12 residues. The V gene lost 4 bases and the J gene lost 2 bases, with 4 bases spanning the gap. The germline gives CDR1 SGHNT, CDR2 YYREEE (reference sequence). The CDR3 spells CASSQTYNEQFF. The CDR3 DNA sequence: TGTGCCAGCAGCCAGACCTACAATGAGCAGTTCTTC.